There are a few counts of the clone carrying this TCR beta chain. The data stem from a study of T-cell reconstitution after alpha-beta-depleted transplantation in children. Researchers prepared the TCRbeta library using unique molecular identifiers, the study reports. MiXCR, run by TCRdb on the PCR reads, gives a single entry per CDR3 protein. The sample includes some 600,000 distinct CDR3 sequences, roughly 15% seen only once; the top ten take under 1.2%. The CDR3 covers 13 residues. CDR1 and CDR2 from the germline V gene are LGHNA and YSLEER. The ends were cut back, 0 bases at V and 7 bases at J, with 9 bases in the middle.

This clonotype was sampled from a human donor who donated a stem cell graft to a child with acute myeloid leukemia. The sequencing here drew on PBMCs from the stem cell graft donor, taken from the stem cell graft. The chain has TRBV4-3 and TRBJ1-2, with a possible D match to TRBD1 (5 bases). CDR3 nucleotides: TGCGCCAGCAGCCAAGATTTCGGGGGTGGCTACACCTTC. Amino acid sequence: CASSQDFGGGYTF.